Listed below are T cell receptor beta chains from one sample, sequenced in a study of blood T cell repertoires in COVID-19. Sequenced by immunoSEQ multiplex PCR; TCRdb stores in-frame clones only, minus some. The repertoire holds about 330,000 clones, with over 75% as singletons. Sequencing was performed on peripheral blood. These TCRs come from a woman between 50 and 59 years old with active or convalescent COVID-19. CDR3s include the opening cysteine and the closing phenylalanine or tryptophan. A D gene is named only where the DNA matches it firmly. Not every row has a clone size; where given, it reads once, few, many or a size class.

D: TRBD2
J: TRBJ2-7
V: TRBV4-1
size: .
DNA: TGCGCCAGCAGCCAAGGGGCGGGAGGGCCCTACGAGCAGTACTTC
CDR3: CASSQGAGGPYEQYF

D: .
J: TRBJ2-1
V: TRBV5-5
size: few
DNA: TGTGCCAGCAGCACACAACCAGGGGAGCAGTTCTTC
CDR3: CASSTQPGEQFF

D: TRBD1
J: TRBJ1-1
V: TRBV4-3
size: .
DNA: TGCGCCAGCAGCCAAGAATTCGGAGGGGGCCTGTACACTGAAGCTTTCTTT
CDR3: CASSQEFGGGLYTEAFF

D: .
J: TRBJ1-1
V: TRBV11-3
size: .
DNA: TGTGCCAGCAGCCGTGAGGAAGGTGCTAAAGCTTTCTTT
CDR3: CASSREEGAKAFF

D: .
J: TRBJ1-4
V: TRBV4-3
size: .
DNA: TGCGCCAGCAGCCAAGATTTTGGGCAGGGTGGTGAAAAACTGTTTTTT
CDR3: CASSQDFGQGGEKLFF

D: .
J: TRBJ2-7
V: TRBV27
size: .
DNA: TGTGCCAGCAGTTCCCCCCGAGGGGAGCAGTACTTC
CDR3: CASSSPRGEQYF

D: TRBD2
J: TRBJ2-1
V: TRBV29-1
size: .
DNA: TGCAGCGTTGAAGGGACTAGCGGGAGAAGGCTTGAGCAGTTCTTC
CDR3: CSVEGTSGRRLEQFF

D: TRBD2
J: TRBJ2-3
V: TRBV4-2
size: .
DNA: TGTGCCAGCAGCCAAAAGGGAGCGGGGGGGCCCGATACGCAGTATTTT
CDR3: CASSQKGAGGPDTQYF

D: TRBD1
J: TRBJ2-7
V: TRBV27
size: .
DNA: TGTGCCAGCAGTAAAACGTGGACAGGGGGAAGATCCTACGAGCAGTACTTC
CDR3: CASSKTWTGGRSYEQYF

D: TRBD2
J: TRBJ2-2
V: TRBV7-2
size: few
DNA: TGTGCCAGCAGCTTAGTTAGGCTAGCGGGGAACACCGGGGAGCTGTTTTTT
CDR3: CASSLVRLAGNTGELFF

D: .
J: TRBJ1-1
V: TRBV2
size: .
DNA: TGTGCCAGCAGTCCGCCGACAGCCCCGTATGAAGCTTTCTTT
CDR3: CASSPPTAPYEAFF

D: TRBD1
J: TRBJ1-1
V: TRBV15
size: once
DNA: TGTGCCACCACCCGGGACAGGGGTGTTAAAAACACTGAAGCTTTCTTT
CDR3: CATTRDRGVKNTEAFF

D: .
J: TRBJ1-2
V: TRBV28
size: .
DNA: TGTGCCAGCAGATCCTTTCTCTATGGCTACACCTTC
CDR3: CASRSFLYGYTF

D: .
J: TRBJ2-1
V: TRBV11-2
size: .
DNA: TGTGCCAGCAGTATACGAGATGGGCCGTACAATGAGCAGTTCTTC
CDR3: CASSIRDGPYNEQFF

D: .
J: TRBJ2-3
V: TRBV4-1
size: .
DNA: TGCGCCAGCAGCCTCGAGGGGGTGGGAAGGCCAGATACGCAGTATTTT
CDR3: CASSLEGVGRPDTQYF

D: TRBD2
J: TRBJ2-1
V: TRBV3-1/TRBV3-2
size: .
DNA: TGTGCCAGCAGCCCACTAGCGGGAGGCCTGATCAATGAGCAGTTCTTC
CDR3: CASSPLAGGLINEQFF

D: TRBD2
J: TRBJ2-1
V: TRBV18
size: .
DNA: TGTGCCAGCTCACCGGCAGAGCTAGCGGGATACAATGAGCAGTTCTTC
CDR3: CASSPAELAGYNEQFF

D: TRBD1
J: TRBJ2-4
V: TRBV19
size: .
DNA: TGTGCCAGTAGTTCCGGGACAGGGGCTGGAAACATTCAGTACTTC
CDR3: CASSSGTGAGNIQYF

D: TRBD2
J: TRBJ2-3
V: TRBV7-9
size: .
DNA: TGTGCCAGCAGCTTGGGACTAGCGGGAGGAGACACAGATACGCAGTATTTT
CDR3: CASSLGLAGGDTDTQYF

D: TRBD1
J: TRBJ2-7
V: TRBV6-5
size: .
DNA: TGTGCCAGCAGCCGGACAGGGTACTACGAGCAGTACTTC
CDR3: CASSRTGYYEQYF

D: TRBD1
J: TRBJ1-4
V: TRBV19
size: .
DNA: TGTGCCAGTAGTATATCGTTGGGACAGGGCCGAACTAATGAAAAACTGTTTTTT
CDR3: CASSISLGQGRTNEKLFF

D: TRBD1
J: TRBJ1-2
V: TRBV19
size: .
DNA: TGTGCCAGTAGTATGCAGGGGGCGAATGGCTACACCTTC
CDR3: CASSMQGANGYTF

D: .
J: TRBJ1-3
V: TRBV27
size: .
DNA: TGTGCCAGCAGTTTAAGGGGCGGAAACACCATATATTTT
CDR3: CASSLRGGNTIYF

D: .
J: TRBJ2-7
V: TRBV24-1
size: .
DNA: TGTGCCACCAGTGAACAGGGTCTCGAGCAGTACTTC
CDR3: CATSEQGLEQYF

D: .
J: TRBJ1-2
V: TRBV7-9
size: .
DNA: TGTGCCATCCCGAACAGGGTTGAGGGCTACACCTTC
CDR3: CAIPNRVEGYTF

D: TRBD2
J: TRBJ2-3
V: TRBV4-1
size: .
DNA: TGCGCCAGCAGCCAAGATCATGGCGGGGGGGGCAGAGATACGCAGTATTTT
CDR3: CASSQDHGGGGRDTQYF

D: .
J: TRBJ1-4
V: TRBV7-2
size: .
DNA: TGTGCCAGCAGCCAGATGGACAGCTTTAATGAAAAACTGTTTTTT
CDR3: CASSQMDSFNEKLFF

D: TRBD1
J: TRBJ2-2
V: TRBV18
size: .
DNA: TGTGCCAGCTCGATAGGGACAGCGAACACCGGGGAGCTGTTTTTT
CDR3: CASSIGTANTGELFF

D: .
J: TRBJ1-2
V: TRBV6-6
size: .
DNA: TGTGCCAGCAGTTCCGTCGGGAAGAACTATGGCTACACCTTC
CDR3: CASSSVGKNYGYTF

D: TRBD1
J: TRBJ2-3
V: TRBV25-1
size: .
DNA: TGTGCCAGCAGTGGGAGCAGACAGGGAAATACGCAGTATTTT
CDR3: CASSGSRQGNTQYF

D: .
J: TRBJ2-5
V: TRBV9
size: .
DNA: TGTGCCAGCAGCGTAGGAAGTAGCGCCCAAGAGACCCAGTACTTC
CDR3: CASSVGSSAQETQYF

D: TRBD2
J: TRBJ2-1
V: TRBV6-2/TRBV6-3
size: .
DNA: TGTGCCAGCAGTTCTGGGTGGGGGAGGGTGTACTACAATGAGCAGTTCTTC
CDR3: CASSSGWGRVYYNEQFF

D: TRBD2
J: TRBJ2-3
V: TRBV2
size: .
DNA: TGTGCCAGCAGAAGCTTCGGGACTAGCGGGAGCACAGATACGCAGTATTTT
CDR3: CASRSFGTSGSTDTQYF

D: .
J: TRBJ2-3
V: TRBV11-2
size: .
DNA: TGTGCCAGCAGCTTAGGACACTTGGATACGCAGTATTTT
CDR3: CASSLGHLDTQYF

D: .
J: TRBJ2-7
V: TRBV4-3
size: .
DNA: TGCGCCAGCAGCCAAGATCCCTATTCCTACGAGCAGTACTTC
CDR3: CASSQDPYSYEQYF

D: .
J: TRBJ2-1
V: TRBV3-1/TRBV3-2
size: .
DNA: TGTGCCAGCAGCCTACTCGGGAGTGGGAATGAGCAGTTCTTC
CDR3: CASSLLGSGNEQFF

D: TRBD1
J: TRBJ2-7
V: TRBV28
size: .
DNA: TGTGCCAGCATGGACAGGTCAAAACTTAGCTCCTACGAGCAGTACTTC
CDR3: CASMDRSKLSSYEQYF

D: .
J: TRBJ1-3
V: TRBV19
size: .
DNA: TGTGCCAGTAGTAGTGGCACGGGAAACACCATATATTTT
CDR3: CASSSGTGNTIYF

D: TRBD2
J: TRBJ2-1
V: TRBV5-4
size: .
DNA: TGTGCCAGCACGTCTAGCGGAGATGCTTGGGGTGAGCAGTTCTTC
CDR3: CASTSSGDAWGEQFF

D: TRBD2
J: TRBJ2-5
V: TRBV7-9
size: once
DNA: TGTGCCAGCTGCCTAGGGAGGGTTAGGGCAGAGACCCAGTACTTC
CDR3: CASCLGRVRAETQYF

D: .
J: TRBJ2-7
V: TRBV5-4
size: .
DNA: TGTGCCAGCAGGAGTAGGAGTTCCTTACGGGGCGAGCAGTACTTC
CDR3: CASRSRSSLRGEQYF

D: TRBD1
J: TRBJ1-1
V: TRBV27
size: .
DNA: TGTGCCAGCAGTCTACAGGGGGCGTACACTGAAGCTTTCTTT
CDR3: CASSLQGAYTEAFF

D: .
J: TRBJ2-7
V: TRBV6-5
size: .
DNA: TGTGCCAGCAGTAGGACTACAAGCTCCTACGAGCAGTACTTC
CDR3: CASSRTTSSYEQYF

D: .
J: TRBJ2-1
V: TRBV27
size: .
DNA: TGTGCCAGCAGTTTATTACCTAGCGAAAGCTCCTACAATGAGCAGTTCTTC
CDR3: CASSLLPSESSYNEQFF